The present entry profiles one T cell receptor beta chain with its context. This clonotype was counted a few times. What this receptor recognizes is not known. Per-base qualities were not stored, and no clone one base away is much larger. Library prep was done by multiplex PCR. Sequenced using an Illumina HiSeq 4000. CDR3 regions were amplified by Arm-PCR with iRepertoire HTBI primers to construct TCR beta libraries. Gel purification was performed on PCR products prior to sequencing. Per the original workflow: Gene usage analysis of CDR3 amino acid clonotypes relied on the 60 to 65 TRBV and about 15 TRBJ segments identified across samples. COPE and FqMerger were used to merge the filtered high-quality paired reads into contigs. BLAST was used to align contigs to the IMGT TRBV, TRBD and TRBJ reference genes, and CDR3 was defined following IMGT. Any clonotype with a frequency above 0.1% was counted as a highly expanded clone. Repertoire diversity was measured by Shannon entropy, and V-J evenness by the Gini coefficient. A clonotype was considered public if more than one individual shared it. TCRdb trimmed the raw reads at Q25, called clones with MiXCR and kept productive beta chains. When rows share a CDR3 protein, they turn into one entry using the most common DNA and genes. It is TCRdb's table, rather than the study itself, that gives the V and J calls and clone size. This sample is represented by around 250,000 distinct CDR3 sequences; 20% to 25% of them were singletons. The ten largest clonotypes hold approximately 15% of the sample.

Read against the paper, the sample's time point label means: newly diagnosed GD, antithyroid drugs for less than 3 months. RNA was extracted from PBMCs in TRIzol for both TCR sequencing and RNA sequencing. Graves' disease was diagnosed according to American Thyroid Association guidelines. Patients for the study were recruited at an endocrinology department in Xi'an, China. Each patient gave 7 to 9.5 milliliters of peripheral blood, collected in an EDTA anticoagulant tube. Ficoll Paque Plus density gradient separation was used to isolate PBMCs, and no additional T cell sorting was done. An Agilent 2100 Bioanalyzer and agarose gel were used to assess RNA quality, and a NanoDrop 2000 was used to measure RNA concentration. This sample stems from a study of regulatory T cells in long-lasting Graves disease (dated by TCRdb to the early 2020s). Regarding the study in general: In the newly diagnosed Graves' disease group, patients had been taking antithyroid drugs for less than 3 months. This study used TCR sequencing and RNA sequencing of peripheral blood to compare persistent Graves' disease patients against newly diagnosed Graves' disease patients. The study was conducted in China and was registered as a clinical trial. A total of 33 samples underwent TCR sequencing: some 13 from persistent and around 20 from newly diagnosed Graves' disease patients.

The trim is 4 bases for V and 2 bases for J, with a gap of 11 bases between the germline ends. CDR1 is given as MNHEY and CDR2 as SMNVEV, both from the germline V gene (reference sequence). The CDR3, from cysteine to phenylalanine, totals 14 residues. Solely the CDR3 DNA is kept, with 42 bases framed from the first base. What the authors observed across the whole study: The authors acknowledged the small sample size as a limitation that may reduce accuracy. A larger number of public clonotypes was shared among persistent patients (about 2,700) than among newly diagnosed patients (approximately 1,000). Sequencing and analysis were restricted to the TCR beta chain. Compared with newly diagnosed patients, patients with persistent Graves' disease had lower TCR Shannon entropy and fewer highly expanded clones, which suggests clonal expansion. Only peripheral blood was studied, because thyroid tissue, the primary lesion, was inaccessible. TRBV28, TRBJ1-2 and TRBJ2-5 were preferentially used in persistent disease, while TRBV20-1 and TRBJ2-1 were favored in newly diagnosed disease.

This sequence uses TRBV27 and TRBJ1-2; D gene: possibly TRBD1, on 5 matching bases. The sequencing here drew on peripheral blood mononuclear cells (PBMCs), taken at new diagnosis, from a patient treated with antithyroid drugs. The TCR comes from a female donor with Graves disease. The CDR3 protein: CASSYRQGNYGYTF. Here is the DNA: TGTGCCAGCAGTTACAGGCAAGGAAACTATGGCTACACCTTC.